This T cell receptor beta chain was documented in a study of T cell responses to AZD1222 COVID-19 vaccine. General study results and limits: Among vaccine-associated CD4 TCRs, coverage spanned spike, with dominance at 160-218 and 743-854.

Trimming pared 4 bases from V and 0 bases from J, leaving 6 bases between. CDR1 is SGDLS and CDR2 is YYNGEE in the germline V gene. The CDR3 totals 13 residues. On this clone: What it binds is not known.

Some clones are missing from TCRdb's copy, which holds only in-frame ones; the method was immunoSEQ multiplex PCR. The data hold about 140,000 clones, with roughly 93% observed a single time. The chain is built from TRBV9 and TRBJ2-3; weak D call: TRBD1 (5 bases). The receptor was derived from an adult who had recovered from COVID-19. Sequenced material: peripheral blood, taken after recovery from COVID-19. The DNA of the CDR3 is TGTGCCAGCAGCCCAGGGAGCACAGATACGCAGTATTTT. It translates to CASSPGSTDTQYF.